Shown below are 20 T cell receptor beta chains from a single sample sequenced in a study of shared clonotypes between healthy human individuals. Produced via immunoSEQ multiplex PCR; TCRdb's table is partial and in-frame only. Among about 1 million clones listed, about three quarters were seen once. Material: memory CD4+ T cells sorted from blood. Subset noted: CD45RA-negative fraction. The receptors come from a young man in good health.

The chain employs TRBV27 and TRBJ1-2; the D is unclear. This CDR3 has 13 residues. Trimming cost V 3 bases and J 4 bases, with 9 bases left between them. The germline CDR1 and CDR2 sequences are MNHEY and SMNVEV (reference sequence). CDR3 in amino acids: CASSFPGSYGYTF. The CDR3 DNA sequence: TGTGCCAGCAGTTTCCCAGGAAGCTATGGCTACACCTTC.

J is TRBJ1-6 and V is TRBV7-9, with a possible D match to TRBD1 (5 bases). Germline-derived CDR1 and CDR2 are SEHNR and FQNEAQ (reference sequence). The CDR3 sequence is 14 residues long. Deletions cut 5 bases from V and 7 bases from J, with 12 bases between. CDR3 DNA sequence: TGTGCCAGCAGCCCGGGGACCGAGAATTCACCCCTCCACTTT. Translating gives CASSPGTENSPLHF. The whole variable domain, filled in from reference TRBV7-9 and TRBJ1-6, reads DTGVSQNPRHKITKRGQNVTFRCDPISEHNRLYWYRQTLGQGPEFLTYFQNEAQLEKSRLLSDRFSAERPKGSFSTLEIQRTEQGDSAMYLCASSPGTENSPLHFGNGTRLTVT.

The chain employs TRBV28 and TRBJ1-6, with TRBD1 matching over 10 bases. V lost 5 bases, J lost 7 bases, and 14 bases stayed unmatched. Germline lookup yields CDR1 MDHEN and CDR2 SYDVKM. The CDR3 sequence is 18 residues long. CDR3 coding DNA: TGTGCCAGCAGTACCTCAAATCCGGGACAGGGGAGGAATTCACCCCTCCACTTT. Amino acid sequence: CASSTSNPGQGRNSPLHF.

The chain has TRBV30 and TRBJ2-2; 9 bases line up with TRBD2. Germline loops: CDR1 GTSNPN, CDR2 SVGIG (reference sequence). V dropped 3 bases and J dropped 10; count of bases not matched to a gene: 9. CDR3 size: 14 residues. CDR3 sequence (DNA): TGTGCCTGGAGCCCACTAGCGGGTCCCCAGGAGCTGTTTTTT. Translated: CAWSPLAGPQELFF.

This chain joins TRBV19 and TRBJ2-4, with TRBD1 identical over 10 bases. The V and J ends lost 5 bases and 15 bases, in that order; junction bases with no gene match: 7. The CDR3 is 12 residues long. The V gene's germline CDR1 is LNHDA and CDR2 SQIVND (reference sequence). The CDR3 reads CASSPRQGALYF. CDR3 bases: TGTGCCAGTAGTCCCCGACAGGGGGCTCTGTACTTC.

This clone was counted a few times. The chain uses TRBV7-9 and TRBJ2-2; D is unclear. V lost 1 base and J 6 bases, leaving 6 bases between the germline ends. In germline, CDR1 is SEHNR, CDR2 FQNEAQ (reference sequence). CDR3 size: 13 residues. The CDR3 DNA sequence: TGTGCCAGCAGCTTAGACGCGGCCGGGGAGCTGTTTTTT. Translation: CASSLDAAGELFF.

The chain couples TRBV6-1 to TRBJ1-6; maybe TRBD1 (6 bases). V was pared by 7 bases and J by 7 bases, with 17 bases between. Looked up from germline, CDR1 is MNHNS and CDR2 is SASEGT. This CDR3 is 15 amino acids long. CDR3: CASIASDRTNSPLHF. In DNA, the CDR3 is TGTGCCAGCATCGCCTCGGACAGAACAAATTCACCCCTCCACTTT.

As regards this clone: A far larger clone is only one base removed, so a read error is likely. Within the sample, other DNA sequences also encode this same CDR3. The chain couples TRBV5-6 to TRBJ2-7; D gene uncertain. The V end was cut by 0 bases, the J end by 3 bases, with 1 base between. Germline-derived CDR1 and CDR2 are SGHDT and YYEEEE. The CDR3 is 11 residues long. The CDR3 DNA follows: TGTGCCAGCAGCTTGGACTACGAGCAGTACTTC. Translated: CASSLDYEQYF.

This rearrangement joins TRBV19 to TRBJ1-1, with D uncertain. Trimming removed 2 bases at V and 0 bases at J, with 10 bases between. Germline CDR1 LNHDA, CDR2 SQIVND (reference sequence). The CDR3 spans 15 residues. The CDR3: CASSINPVMNTEAFF. The CDR3 DNA is TGTGCCAGTAGTATAAATCCAGTCATGAACACTGAAGCTTTCTTT. The full variable domain, its missing parts supplied by reference TRBV19 and TRBJ1-1, is DGGITQSPKYLFRKEGQNVTLSCEQNLNHDAMYWYRQDPGQGLRLIYYSQIVNDFQKGDIAEGYSVSREKKESFPLTVTSAQKNPTAFYLCASSINPVMNTEAFFGQGTRLTVV.

In this sample, this clone turned up once. This chain links TRBV7-8 with TRBJ1-6; D is uncertain. The CDR3 is 17 residues long. Germline CDR1 and CDR2: SGHVS and FQNEAQ. V was pared by 1 base and J by 4 bases, with 14 bases between. This CDR3 is CASSLGWKWEYNSPLHF. CDR3 DNA: TGTGCCAGCAGCTTAGGATGGAAGTGGGAGTATAATTCACCCCTCCACTTT.

This clone turned up a few times. V is TRBV7-2 and J is TRBJ2-2; no clear D. The CDR3 totals 12 residues. V shed 2 bases and J shed 7 bases, with 5 bases lying between them. Germline lookup yields CDR1 SGHTA and CDR2 FQGNSA. In nucleotides, the CDR3 is TGTGCCAGCAGCTTACGATACGGGGAGCTGTTTTTT. It codes for CASSLRYGELFF.

The chain links TRBV7-6 to TRBJ2-5; maybe TRBD2 (5 bases). Germline values: CDR1 SGHVS, CDR2 FNYEAQ. The CDR3 is made up of 13 amino acids. V was clipped by 2 bases and J by 5 bases, with 9 bases between them. CDR3 protein: CASSLSTGETQYF. CDR3 in DNA: TGTGCCAGCAGCTTATCCACGGGGGAGACCCAGTACTTC. Using reference TRBV7-6 and TRBJ2-5 for the parts outside the CDR3, the full variable domain is GAGVSQSPRYKVTKRGQDVALRCDPISGHVSLYWYRQALGQGPEFLTYFNYEAQQDKSGLPNDRFSAERPEGSISTLTIQRTEQRDSAMYRCASSLSTGETQYFGPGTRLLVL.

The rearrangement uses TRBV30 and TRBJ2-5; no firm D call. Near its end, the DNA agrees better with TRBJ2-7, so the J call may be wrong. There are 13 residues in the CDR3. In germline, CDR1 is GTSNPN, CDR2 SVGIG (reference sequence). CDR3 sequence: CAWNRENLYEQYF. CDR3 nucleotides: TGTGCCTGGAACAGAGAGAACCTCTACGAGCAGTACTTC.

This rearrangement joins TRBV30 to TRBJ2-3; 9 bases line up with TRBD2. Trimming removed 2 bases from V and 5 bases from J; junction bases left unmatched: 11. From germline, CDR1 is GTSNPN and CDR2 SVGIG (reference sequence). The CDR3 extends over 16 amino acids. The CDR3 bases are TGTGCCTGGAGTCTCCCTGGGCGGGGGGGCCAAGATACGCAGTATTTT. This codes for CAWSLPGRGGQDTQYF.

The chain links TRBV5-1 to TRBJ1-5; TRBD1 matches at 7 bases. The CDR3 loop spans 13 amino acids. V was clipped by 0 bases and J by 6 bases; unmatched bases: 0. Germline-derived CDR1 and CDR2 are SGHRS and YFSETQ. The CDR3 protein is CASSLGTGQPQHF. The CDR3 nucleotides are TGCGCCAGCAGCTTGGGGACAGGTCAGCCCCAGCATTTT. Using reference TRBV5-1 and TRBJ1-5 for the parts outside the CDR3, the full variable domain is KAGVTQTPRYLIKTRGQQVTLSCSPISGHRSVSWYQQTPGQGLQFLFEYFSETQRNKGNFPGRFSGRQFSNSRSEMNVSTLELGDSALYLCASSLGTGQPQHFGDGTRLSIL.

The V gene is TRBV6-4, the J gene TRBJ2-3; 13 bases are shared with TRBD2. This CDR3 is 16 amino acids long. The V segment lost 7 bases and the J segment 7 bases; nucleotides outside the gene matches: 11. Germline CDR1 and CDR2: MRHNA and SNTAGT. The CDR3 spells CASTYLLAGGLNTQYF. The CDR3 coding sequence is TGTGCCAGCACCTACTTACTAGCGGGGGGGCTGAATACGCAGTATTTT.

Only a few counts were recorded for this clone. V is TRBV10-1 and J is TRBJ2-7, with 8 bases lining up with TRBD2. Germline trimming cut 11 bases from V and 2 bases from J; bases unmatched to any gene: 11. From germline, CDR1 is WNHNN and CDR2 SYGVQD (reference sequence). The CDR3 is 14 amino acids. CDR3 residues: CACLGGDRTYEQYF. The CDR3 region has the DNA TGCGCCTGCCTCGGGGGGGACCGAACCTACGAGCAGTACTTC.

The CDR3 DNA reads TGTGCCAGCAGCTCCAAACCGGGACGGAGGGTCTGGGGGGCCAACGTCCTGACTTTC. Protein sequence: CASSSKPGRRVWGANVLTF. The chain links TRBV7-2 to TRBJ2-6, with D possibly matching TRBD2 (6 bases). Trimming took off 4 bases at V and 4 bases at J, with 23 bases between the two ends. Germline assignment: CDR1 SGHTA and CDR2 FQGNSA. The CDR3 is made up of 19 amino acids. The whole variable domain, remainder taken from reference TRBV7-2 and TRBJ2-6, is GAGVSQSPSNKVTEKGKDVELRCDPISGHTALYWYRQSLGQGLEFLIYFQGNSAPDKSGLPSDRFSAERTGGSVSTLTIQRTQQEDSAVYLCASSSKPGRRVWGANVLTFGAGSRLTVL.

V usage is TRBV19 and J usage is TRBJ1-1; TRBD1 matches at 7 bases. Germline CDR1 LNHDA, CDR2 SQIVND (reference sequence). The CDR3 has 13 amino acids. The junction had 5 bases not matched to a gene; V was cut back by 8 bases and J by 2 bases. Here the CDR3 reads CASGGTENTEAFF. The CDR3 coding sequence is TGTGCCAGTGGGGGGACAGAAAACACTGAAGCTTTCTTT.

The chain is built from TRBV9 and TRBJ2-1; D is undetermined. The V gene's germline CDR1 is SGDLS and CDR2 YYNGEE. V was cut by 1 base and J by 9 bases, with 11 bases left in between. CDR3 size: 13 residues. This chain's CDR3 is CASSVSLSGEQFF. The CDR3 nucleotides are TGTGCCAGCAGCGTATCCCTCTCGGGTGAGCAGTTCTTC.